This T cell receptor beta chain was captured by sequencing in a study of early T cells in non-severe SARS-CoV-2 infection. Germline V lookup: CDR1 DFQATT, CDR2 SNEGSKA (reference sequence). The CDR3 runs to 13 residues. Trimming shortened V by 3 bases and J by 4 bases, and 12 bases separated the two germline ends. This clonotype has at least ten counts. TCRdb re-analysed the 5' RACE reads in MiXCR, keeping a single row per CDR3 protein. The data contain 27,000 or so distinct CDR3 sequences, over 6.5% of them seen just once; the ten biggest clones take up about a third. V gene TRBV20-1 combines with J gene TRBJ1-1; D is possibly TRBD1 (5 bases). Input material: whole blood. This TCR was sampled from an adult who was a healthcare worker with PCR-confirmed SARS-CoV-2 infection or an uninfected control (not recorded which). The CDR3 DNA sequence: TGCAGTGCTAGGGCCTGGGGGGGCACTGAAGCTTTCTTT. It yields the protein CSARAWGGTEAFF.